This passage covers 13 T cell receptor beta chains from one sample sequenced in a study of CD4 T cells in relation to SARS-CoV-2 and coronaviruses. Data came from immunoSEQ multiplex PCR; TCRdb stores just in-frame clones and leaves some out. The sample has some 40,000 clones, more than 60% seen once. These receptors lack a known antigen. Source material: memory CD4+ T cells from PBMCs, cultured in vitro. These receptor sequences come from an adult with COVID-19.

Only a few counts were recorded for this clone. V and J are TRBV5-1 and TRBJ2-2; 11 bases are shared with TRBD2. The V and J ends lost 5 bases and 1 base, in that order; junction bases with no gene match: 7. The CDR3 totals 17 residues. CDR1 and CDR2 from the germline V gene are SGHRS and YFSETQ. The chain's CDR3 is CASSMLAGGLNTGELFF. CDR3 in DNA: TGCGCCAGCAGTATGCTAGCGGGAGGTTTGAACACCGGGGAGCTGTTTTTT.

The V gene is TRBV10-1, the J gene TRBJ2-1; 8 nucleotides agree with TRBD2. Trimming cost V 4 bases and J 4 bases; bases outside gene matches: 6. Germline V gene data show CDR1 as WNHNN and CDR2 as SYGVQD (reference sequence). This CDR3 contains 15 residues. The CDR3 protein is CASSGKREFYNEQFF. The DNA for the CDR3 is TGCGCCAGCAGTGGGAAGCGGGAGTTTTACAATGAGCAGTTCTTC.

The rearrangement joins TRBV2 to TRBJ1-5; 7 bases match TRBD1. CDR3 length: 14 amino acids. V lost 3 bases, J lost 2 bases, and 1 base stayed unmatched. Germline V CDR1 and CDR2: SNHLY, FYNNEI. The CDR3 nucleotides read TGTGCCAGCAGTGATGGACAGGGCAATCAGCCCCAGCATTTT. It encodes CASSDGQGNQPQHF.

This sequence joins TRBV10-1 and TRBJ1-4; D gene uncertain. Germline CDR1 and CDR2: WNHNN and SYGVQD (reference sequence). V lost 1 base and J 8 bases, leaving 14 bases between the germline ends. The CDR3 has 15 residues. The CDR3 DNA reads TGCGCCAGCAGTGAGTTCGGCGAGGGCATAGAAAAACTGTTTTTT. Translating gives CASSEFGEGIEKLFF.

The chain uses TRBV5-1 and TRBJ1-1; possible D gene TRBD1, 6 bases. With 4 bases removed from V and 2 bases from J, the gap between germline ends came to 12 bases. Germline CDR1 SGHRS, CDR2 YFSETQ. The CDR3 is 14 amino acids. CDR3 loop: CASSPPGVNTEAFF. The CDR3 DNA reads TGCGCCAGCAGCCCGCCAGGGGTAAACACTGAAGCTTTCTTT.

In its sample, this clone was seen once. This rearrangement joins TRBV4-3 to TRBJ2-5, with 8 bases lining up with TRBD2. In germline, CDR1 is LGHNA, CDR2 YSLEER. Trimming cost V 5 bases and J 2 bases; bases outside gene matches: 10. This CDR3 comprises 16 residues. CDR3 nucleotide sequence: TGCGCCAGCAGCGACTGGGGTAGCGGGAATCAAGAGACCCAGTACTTC. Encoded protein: CASSDWGSGNQETQYF.

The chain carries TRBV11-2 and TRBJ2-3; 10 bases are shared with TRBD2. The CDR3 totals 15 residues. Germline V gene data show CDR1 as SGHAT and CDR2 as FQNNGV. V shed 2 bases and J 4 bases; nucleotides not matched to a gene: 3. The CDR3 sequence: CASSLWTSGADTQYF. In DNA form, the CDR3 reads TGTGCCAGCAGCTTATGGACTAGCGGAGCAGATACGCAGTATTTT.

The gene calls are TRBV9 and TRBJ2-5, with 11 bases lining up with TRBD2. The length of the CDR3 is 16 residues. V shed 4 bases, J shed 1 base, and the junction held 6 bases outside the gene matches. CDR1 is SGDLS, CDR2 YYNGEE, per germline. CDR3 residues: CASSTGTSGAQETQYF. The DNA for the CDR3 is TGTGCCAGCAGCACAGGGACTAGCGGTGCCCAAGAGACCCAGTACTTC.

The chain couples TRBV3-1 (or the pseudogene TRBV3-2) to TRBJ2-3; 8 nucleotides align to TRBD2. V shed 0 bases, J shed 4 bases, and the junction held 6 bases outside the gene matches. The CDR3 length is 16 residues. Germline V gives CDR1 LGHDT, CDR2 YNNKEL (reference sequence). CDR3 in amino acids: CASSQDPGRAADTQYF. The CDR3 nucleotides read TGTGCCAGCAGCCAAGACCCCGGGAGGGCCGCAGATACGCAGTATTTT.

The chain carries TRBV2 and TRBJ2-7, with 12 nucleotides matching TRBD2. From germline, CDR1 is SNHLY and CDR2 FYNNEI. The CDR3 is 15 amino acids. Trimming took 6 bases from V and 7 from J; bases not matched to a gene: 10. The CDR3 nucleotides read TGTGCCAGCAGGGAACCTTCTAGCGGGAGGGTAGAGCAGTACTTC. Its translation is CASREPSSGRVEQYF.

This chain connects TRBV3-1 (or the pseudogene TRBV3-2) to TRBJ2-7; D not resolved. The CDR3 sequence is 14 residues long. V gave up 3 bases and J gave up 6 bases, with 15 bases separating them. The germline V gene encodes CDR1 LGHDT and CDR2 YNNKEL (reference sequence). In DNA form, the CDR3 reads TGTGCCAGCAGCCAGGGGATGGTCGGCTCCGAGCAGTACTTC. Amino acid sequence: CASSQGMVGSEQYF.

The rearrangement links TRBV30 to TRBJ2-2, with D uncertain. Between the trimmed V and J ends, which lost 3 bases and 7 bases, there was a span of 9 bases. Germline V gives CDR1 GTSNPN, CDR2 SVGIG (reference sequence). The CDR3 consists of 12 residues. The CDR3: CAWRIAFGELFF. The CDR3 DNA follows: TGTGCCTGGAGGATAGCTTTCGGGGAGCTGTTTTTT. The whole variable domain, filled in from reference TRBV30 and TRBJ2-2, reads SQTIHQWPATLVQPVGSPLSLECTVEGTSNPNLYWYRQAAGRGLQLLFYSVGIGQISSEVPQNLSASRPQDRQFILSSKKLLLSDSGFYLCAWRIAFGELFFGEGSRLTVL.

The CDR3 loop is CASSLSPGGRDTGELFF. The CDR3 nucleotides are TGTGCCAGCAGCTTATCTCCTGGCGGGAGGGACACCGGGGAGCTGTTTTTT. The chain links TRBV7-3 to TRBJ2-2; 9 bases align to TRBD2. V shed 2 bases, J shed 3 bases, and the junction held 7 bases outside the gene matches. CDR1 and CDR2 from the germline V gene are SGHTA and FQGTGA. There are 17 residues in the CDR3.